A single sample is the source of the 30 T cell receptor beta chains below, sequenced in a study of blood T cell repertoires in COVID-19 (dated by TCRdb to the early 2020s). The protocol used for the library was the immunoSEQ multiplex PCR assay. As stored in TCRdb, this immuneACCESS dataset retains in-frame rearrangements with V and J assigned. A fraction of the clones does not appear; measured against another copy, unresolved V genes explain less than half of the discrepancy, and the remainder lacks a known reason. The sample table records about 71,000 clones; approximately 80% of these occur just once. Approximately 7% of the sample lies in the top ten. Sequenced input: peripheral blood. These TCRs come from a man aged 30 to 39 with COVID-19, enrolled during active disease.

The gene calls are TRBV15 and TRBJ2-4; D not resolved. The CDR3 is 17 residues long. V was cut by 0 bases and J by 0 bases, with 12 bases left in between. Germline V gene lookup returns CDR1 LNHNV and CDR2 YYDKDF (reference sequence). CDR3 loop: CATSREVQSIAKNIQYF. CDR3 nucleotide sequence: TGTGCCACCAGCAGAGAAGTACAGTCTATAGCCAAAAACATTCAGTACTTC. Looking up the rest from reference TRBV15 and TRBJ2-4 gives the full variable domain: DAMVIQNPRYQVTQFGKPVTLSCSQTLNHNVMYWYQQKSSQAPKLLFHYYDKDFNNEADTPDNFQSRRPNTSFCFLDIRSPGLGDTAMYLCATSREVQSIAKNIQYFGAGTRLSVL.

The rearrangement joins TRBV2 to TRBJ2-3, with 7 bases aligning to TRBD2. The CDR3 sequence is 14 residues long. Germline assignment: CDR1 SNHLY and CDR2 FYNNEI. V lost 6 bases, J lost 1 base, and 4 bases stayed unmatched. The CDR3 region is CASREAGGTDTQYF. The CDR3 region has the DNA TGTGCCAGCAGGGAGGCGGGAGGCACAGATACGCAGTATTTT.

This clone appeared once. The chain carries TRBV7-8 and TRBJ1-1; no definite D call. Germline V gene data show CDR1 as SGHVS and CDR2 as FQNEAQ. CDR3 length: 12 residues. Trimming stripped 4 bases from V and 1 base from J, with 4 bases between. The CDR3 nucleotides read TGTGCCAGCAGCTACGGGAACACTGAAGCTTTCTTT. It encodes CASSYGNTEAFF.

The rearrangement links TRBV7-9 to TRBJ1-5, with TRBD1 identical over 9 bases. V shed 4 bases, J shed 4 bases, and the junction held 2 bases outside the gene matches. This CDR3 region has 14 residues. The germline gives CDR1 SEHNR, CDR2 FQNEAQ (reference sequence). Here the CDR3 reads CASSSGTGNQPQHF. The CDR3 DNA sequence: TGTGCCAGCAGCTCAGGGACAGGGAATCAGCCCCAGCATTTT.

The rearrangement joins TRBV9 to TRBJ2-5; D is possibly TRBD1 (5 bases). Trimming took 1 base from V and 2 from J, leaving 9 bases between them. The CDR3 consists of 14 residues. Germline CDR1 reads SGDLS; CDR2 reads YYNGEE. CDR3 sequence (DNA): TGTGCCAGCAGCGTATTGGGGCGGCAAGAGACCCAGTACTTC. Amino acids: CASSVLGRQETQYF. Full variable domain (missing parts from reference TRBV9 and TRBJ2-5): DSGVTQTPKHLITATGQRVTLRCSPRSGDLSVYWYQQSLDQGLQFLIQYYNGEERAKGNILERFSAQQFPDLHSELNLSSLELGDSALYFCASSVLGRQETQYFGPGTRLLVL.

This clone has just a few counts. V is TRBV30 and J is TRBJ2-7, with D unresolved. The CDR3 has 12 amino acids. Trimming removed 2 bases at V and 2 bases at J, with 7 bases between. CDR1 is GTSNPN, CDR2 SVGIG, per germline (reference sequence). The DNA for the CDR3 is TGTGCCTGGAGTAGCCGTCCCTACGAGCAGTACTTC. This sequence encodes CAWSSRPYEQYF.

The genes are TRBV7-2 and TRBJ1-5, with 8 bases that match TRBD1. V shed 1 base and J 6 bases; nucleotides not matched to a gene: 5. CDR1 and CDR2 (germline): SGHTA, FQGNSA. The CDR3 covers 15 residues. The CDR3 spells CASSLGPGGGQPQHF. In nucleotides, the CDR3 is TGTGCCAGCAGCTTAGGCCCAGGGGGCGGTCAGCCCCAGCATTTT.

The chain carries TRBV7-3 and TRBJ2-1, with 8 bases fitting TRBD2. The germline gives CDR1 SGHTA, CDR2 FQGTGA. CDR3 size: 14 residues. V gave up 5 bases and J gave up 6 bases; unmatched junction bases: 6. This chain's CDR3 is CASSPGLASNEQFF. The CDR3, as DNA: TGTGCCAGCAGCCCCGGACTAGCCTCCAATGAGCAGTTCTTC. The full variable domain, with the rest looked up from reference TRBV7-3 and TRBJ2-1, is GAGVSQTPSNKVTEKGKYVELRCDPISGHTALYWYRQSLGQGPEFLIYFQGTGAADDSGLPNDRFFAVRPEGSVSTLKIQRTERGDSAVYLCASSPGLASNEQFFGPGTRLTVL.

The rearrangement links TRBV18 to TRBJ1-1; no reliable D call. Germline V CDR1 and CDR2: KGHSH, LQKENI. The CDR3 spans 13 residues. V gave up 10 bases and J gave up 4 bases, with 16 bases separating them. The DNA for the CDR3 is TGTGCCACCAAGGAGGGTTGGGGCACTGAAGCTTTCTTT. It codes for CATKEGWGTEAFF. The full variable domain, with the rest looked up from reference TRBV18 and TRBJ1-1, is NAGVMQNPRHLVRRRGQEARLRCSPMKGHSHVYWYRQLPEEGLKFMVYLQKENIIDESGMPKERFSAEFPKEGPSILRIQQVVRGDSAAYFCATKEGWGTEAFFGQGTRLTVV.

In nucleotides, the CDR3 is TGTGCCAGCAGCTTAGCTAGGTTAGGCATCGGCAATGAGCAGTTCTTC. Translating it yields CASSLARLGIGNEQFF. V gene TRBV11-2 combines with J gene TRBJ2-1, with D uncertain. In germline, CDR1 is SGHAT, CDR2 FQNNGV. The V gene lost 1 base and the J gene lost 6 bases, with 16 bases spanning the gap. CDR3 size: 16 residues.

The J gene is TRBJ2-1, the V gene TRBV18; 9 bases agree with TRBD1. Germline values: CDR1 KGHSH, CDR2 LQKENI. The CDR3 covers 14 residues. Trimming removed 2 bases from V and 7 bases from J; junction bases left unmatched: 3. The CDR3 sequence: CASSPSGQGNEQFF. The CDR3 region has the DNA TGTGCCAGCTCACCAAGCGGACAGGGGAATGAGCAGTTCTTC.

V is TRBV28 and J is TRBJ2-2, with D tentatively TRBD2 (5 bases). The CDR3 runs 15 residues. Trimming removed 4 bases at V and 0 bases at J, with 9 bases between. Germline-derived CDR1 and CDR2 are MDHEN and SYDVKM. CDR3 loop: CASSWGVANTGELFF. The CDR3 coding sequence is TGTGCCAGCAGTTGGGGAGTAGCGAACACCGGGGAGCTGTTTTTT.

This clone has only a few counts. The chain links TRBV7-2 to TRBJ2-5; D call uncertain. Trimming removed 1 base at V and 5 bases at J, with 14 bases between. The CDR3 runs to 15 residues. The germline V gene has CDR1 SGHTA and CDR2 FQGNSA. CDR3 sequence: CASSLGRPPWETQYF. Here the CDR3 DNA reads TGTGCCAGCAGCTTAGGGAGACCCCCTTGGGAGACCCAGTACTTC.

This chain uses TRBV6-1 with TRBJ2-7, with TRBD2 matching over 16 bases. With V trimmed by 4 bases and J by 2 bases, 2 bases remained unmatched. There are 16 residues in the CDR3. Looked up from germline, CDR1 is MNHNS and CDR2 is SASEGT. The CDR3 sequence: CASSGGLAGGTYEQYF. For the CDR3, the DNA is TGTGCCAGCAGTGGGGGACTAGCGGGAGGGACCTACGAGCAGTACTTC.

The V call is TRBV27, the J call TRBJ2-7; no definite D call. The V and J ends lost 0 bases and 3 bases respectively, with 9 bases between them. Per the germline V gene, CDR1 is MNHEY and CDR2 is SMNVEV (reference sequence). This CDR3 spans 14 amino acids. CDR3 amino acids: CASSLSNSVYEQYF. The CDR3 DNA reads TGTGCCAGCAGTTTATCGAATTCGGTCTACGAGCAGTACTTC.

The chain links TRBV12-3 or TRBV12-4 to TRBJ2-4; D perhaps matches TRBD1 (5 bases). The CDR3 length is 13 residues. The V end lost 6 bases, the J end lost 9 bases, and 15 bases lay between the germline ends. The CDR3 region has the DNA TGTGCCAGCAGAAGGGGCTGGGTGGGCATTCAGTACTTC. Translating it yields CASRRGWVGIQYF.

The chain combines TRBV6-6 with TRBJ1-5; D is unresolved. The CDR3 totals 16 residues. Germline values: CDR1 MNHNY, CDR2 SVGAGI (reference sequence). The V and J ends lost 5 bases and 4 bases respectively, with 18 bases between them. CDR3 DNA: TGTGCCAGCAGTCTCTCCCGGTCTTCTACTAATCAGCCCCAGCATTTT. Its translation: CASSLSRSSTNQPQHF.

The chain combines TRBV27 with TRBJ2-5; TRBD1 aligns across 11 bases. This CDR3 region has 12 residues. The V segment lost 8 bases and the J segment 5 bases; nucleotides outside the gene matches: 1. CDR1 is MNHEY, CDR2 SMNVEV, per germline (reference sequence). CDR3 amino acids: CASWTGGETQYF. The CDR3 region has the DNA TGTGCCAGCTGGACAGGGGGCGAGACCCAGTACTTC.

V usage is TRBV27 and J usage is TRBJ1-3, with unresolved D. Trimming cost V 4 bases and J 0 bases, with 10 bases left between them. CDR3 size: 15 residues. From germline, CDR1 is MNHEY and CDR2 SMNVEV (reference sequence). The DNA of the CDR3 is TGTGCCAGCAGTTCGGACGGGAACTCTGGAAACACCATATATTTT. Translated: CASSSDGNSGNTIYF.

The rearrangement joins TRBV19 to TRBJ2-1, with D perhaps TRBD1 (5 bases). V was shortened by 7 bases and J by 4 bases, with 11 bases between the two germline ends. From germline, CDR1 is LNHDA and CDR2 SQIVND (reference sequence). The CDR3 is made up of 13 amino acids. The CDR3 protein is CASKPDRYNEQFF. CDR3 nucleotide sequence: TGTGCCAGTAAGCCTGACAGATACAATGAGCAGTTCTTC.

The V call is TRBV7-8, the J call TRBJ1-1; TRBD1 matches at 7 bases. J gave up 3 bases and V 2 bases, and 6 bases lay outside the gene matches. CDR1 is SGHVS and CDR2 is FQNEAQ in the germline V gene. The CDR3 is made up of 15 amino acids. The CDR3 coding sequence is TGTGCCAGCAGCTTATATAGACAGGGAGACACTGAAGCTTTCTTT. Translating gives CASSLYRQGDTEAFF.

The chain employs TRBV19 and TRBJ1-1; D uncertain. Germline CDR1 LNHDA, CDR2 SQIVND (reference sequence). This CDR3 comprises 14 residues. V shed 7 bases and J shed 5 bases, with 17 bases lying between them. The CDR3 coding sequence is TGTGCCAGTACCGCCGGGAGCCATGAGACTGAAGCTTTCTTT. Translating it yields CASTAGSHETEAFF.

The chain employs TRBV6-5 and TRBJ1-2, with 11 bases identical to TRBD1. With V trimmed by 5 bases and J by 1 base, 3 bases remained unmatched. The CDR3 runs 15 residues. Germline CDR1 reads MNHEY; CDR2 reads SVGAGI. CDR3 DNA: TGTGCCAGCAGTAGGGGGACAGGGGGTAACTATGGCTACACCTTC. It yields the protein CASSRGTGGNYGYTF.

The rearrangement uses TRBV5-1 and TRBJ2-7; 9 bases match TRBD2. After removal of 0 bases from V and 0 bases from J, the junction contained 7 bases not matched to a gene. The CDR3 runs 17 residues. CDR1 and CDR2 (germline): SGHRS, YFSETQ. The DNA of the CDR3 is TGCGCCAGCAGCTTGGATTCGGCTAGCGGGATCTCCTACGAGCAGTACTTC. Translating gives CASSLDSASGISYEQYF.

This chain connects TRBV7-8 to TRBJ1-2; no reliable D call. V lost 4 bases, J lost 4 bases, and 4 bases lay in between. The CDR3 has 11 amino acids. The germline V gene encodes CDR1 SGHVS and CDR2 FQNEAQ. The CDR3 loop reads CASSWSYGYTF. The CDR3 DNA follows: TGTGCCAGCAGCTGGAGCTATGGCTACACCTTC.

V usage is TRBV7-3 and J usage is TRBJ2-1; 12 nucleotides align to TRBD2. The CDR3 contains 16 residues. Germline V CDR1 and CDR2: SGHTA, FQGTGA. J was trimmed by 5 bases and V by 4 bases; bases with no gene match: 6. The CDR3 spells CASSSTSGRRNNEQFF. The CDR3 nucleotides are TGTGCCAGCAGCTCGACTAGCGGGAGACGAAACAATGAGCAGTTCTTC.

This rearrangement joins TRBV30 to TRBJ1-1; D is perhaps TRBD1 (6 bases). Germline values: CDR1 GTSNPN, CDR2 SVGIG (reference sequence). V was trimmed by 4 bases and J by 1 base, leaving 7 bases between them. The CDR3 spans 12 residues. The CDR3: CAWTRGNTEAFF. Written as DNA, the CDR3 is TGTGCCTGGACCAGGGGGAACACTGAAGCTTTCTTT.

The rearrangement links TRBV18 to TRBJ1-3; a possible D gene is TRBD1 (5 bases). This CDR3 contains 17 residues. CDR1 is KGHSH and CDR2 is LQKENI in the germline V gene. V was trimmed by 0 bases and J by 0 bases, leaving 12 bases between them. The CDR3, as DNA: TGTGCCAGCTCACCACCGGTCAGGGACTTCTCTGGAAACACCATATATTTT. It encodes CASSPPVRDFSGNTIYF.

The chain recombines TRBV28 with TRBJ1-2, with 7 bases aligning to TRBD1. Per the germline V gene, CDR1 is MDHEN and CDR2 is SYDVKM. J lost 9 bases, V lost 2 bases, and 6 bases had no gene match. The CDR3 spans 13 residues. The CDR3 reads CASSLLRQGSYTF. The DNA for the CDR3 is TGTGCCAGCAGTTTACTAAGACAGGGCAGCTACACCTTC.

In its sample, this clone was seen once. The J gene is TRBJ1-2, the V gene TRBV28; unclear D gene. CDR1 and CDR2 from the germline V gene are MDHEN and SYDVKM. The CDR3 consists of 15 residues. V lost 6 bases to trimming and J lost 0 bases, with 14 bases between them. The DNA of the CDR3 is TGTGCCAGCAGACCTCCCTTTACAGCTAACTATGGCTACACCTTC. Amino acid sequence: CASRPPFTANYGYTF.